These T cell receptor beta chains were read from a single sample in a study of cytomegalovirus exposure and HLA in healthy donors. Measured with immunoSEQ multiplex PCR; TCRdb has only the in-frame clones, and not every one. The sample includes more than 100,000 clones, roughly 80% of them seen just once. Material for sequencing was PBMCs. Receptor source: a man aged 55 to 70 in good health and CMV-seropositive. Both conserved end residues are part of each CDR3. A D gene is named only where the DNA matches it firmly. Only part of the rows carry a size: once, few, many, or a class if the clone is expanded.

>TRBJ2-7|TRBV5-1|NA|TRBD2
CASSWALGGSNEQYF
TGCGCCAGCAGCTGGGCTCTGGGGGGGTCAAACGAGCAGTACTTC
>TRBJ1-5|TRBV2|few|NA
CASSESLYSNQPQHF
TGTGCCAGCAGTGAGTCCCTATATAGCAATCAGCCCCAGCATTTT
>TRBJ2-3|TRBV28|few|NA
CASSFSDTQYF
TGTGCCAGCAGTTTCTCAGATACGCAGTATTTT
>TRBJ1-2|TRBV28|NA|NA
CASKKAGGLGYTF
TGTGCCAGCAAAAAGGCGGGGGGCCTTGGCTACACCTTC
>TRBJ2-2|TRBV19|NA|NA
CASTLILGGGELFF
TGTGCCAGTACCCTTATTCTCGGGGGCGGGGAGCTGTTTTTT
>TRBJ2-3|TRBV7-3|NA|NA
CASSFGTDTQYF
TGTGCCAGCAGCTTCGGCACAGATACGCAGTATTTT
>TRBJ1-3|TRBV19|once|NA
CASWASRPGNTIYF
TGTGCCAGTTGGGCGTCTCGGCCTGGAAACACCATATATTTT
>TRBJ1-2|TRBV4-1|NA|NA
CASSRRRTVYGYTF
TGCGCCAGCAGCCGACGAAGGACAGTTTATGGCTACACCTTC
>TRBJ2-1|TRBV4-1|NA|NA
CASSQDGELYNEQFF
TGCGCCAGCAGCCAAGACGGGGAGCTGTACAATGAGCAGTTCTTC
>TRBJ1-1|TRBV18|NA|NA
CASSPLADMNTEAFF
TGTGCCAGCTCACCACTGGCAGACATGAACACTGAAGCTTTCTTT
>TRBJ2-1|TRBV7-2|few|NA
CASSLDGGGSYNEQFF
TGTGCCAGCAGCTTAGATGGGGGCGGCAGCTACAATGAGCAGTTCTTC
>TRBJ2-2|TRBV2|NA|TRBD1
CASNNRGSTGELFF
TGTGCCAGCAATAACAGGGGGAGTACCGGGGAGCTGTTTTTT
>TRBJ2-7|TRBV10-3|NA|NA
CAISDQQRYEQYF
TGTGCCATCAGTGACCAACAGAGATACGAGCAGTACTTC
>TRBJ2-7|TRBV19|NA|NA
CASSGQSYEQYF
TGTGCCAGTAGTGGGCAGTCCTACGAGCAGTACTTC
>TRBJ2-7|TRBV5-1|NA|NA
CASSSDVGQQYF
TGCGCCAGCAGCTCGGATGTGGGCCAGCAGTACTTC
>TRBJ2-1|TRBV6-1|few|TRBD2
CASSDSGSYNEQFF
TGTGCCAGCAGTGATAGCGGGAGTTACAATGAGCAGTTCTTC
>TRBJ2-7|TRBV10-1|NA|TRBD2
CASGAGTIPYEQYF
TGCGCCAGCGGGGCCGGGACTATCCCCTACGAGCAGTACTTC
>TRBJ1-2|TRBV4-1|NA|TRBD1
CASSNRGGQGKYGYTF
TGCGCCAGCAGCAACCGGGGGGGACAGGGAAAATATGGCTACACCTTC
>TRBJ1-1|TRBV29-1|NA|TRBD1
CSVATGTAIEAFF
TGCAGCGTCGCTACCGGGACAGCCATTGAAGCTTTCTTT
>TRBJ1-5|TRBV10-3|NA|NA
CAISPGRDWQPQHF
TGTGCCATCAGCCCGGGACGGGACTGGCAGCCCCAGCATTTT
>TRBJ1-1|TRBV28|NA|NA
CASTETVTPEAFF
TGTGCCAGCACGGAAACAGTAACCCCTGAAGCTTTCTTT
>TRBJ2-1|TRBV7-2|once|TRBD1
CASRKDRLNEQFF
TGTGCCAGCAGAAAGGACAGGTTGAATGAGCAGTTCTTC
>TRBJ2-1|TRBV5-1|few|NA
CASSWGGGGDTYNEQFF
TGCGCCAGCAGCTGGGGGGGCGGCGGGGACACCTACAATGAGCAGTTCTTC
>TRBJ1-3|TRBV5-4|NA|NA
CASSLERISGNTIYF
TGTGCCAGCAGCTTGGAGCGGATCTCTGGAAACACCATATATTTT
>TRBJ2-2|TRBV10-3|many|NA
CAIGGTSTGELFF
TGTGCCATCGGCGGGACTTCCACCGGGGAGCTGTTTTTT
>TRBJ2-6|TRBV5-6|few|TRBD1
CASTPGQRPSGANVLTF
TGTGCCAGCACACCGGGACAGCGTCCCTCTGGGGCCAACGTCCTGACTTTC
>TRBJ1-1|TRBV7-9|NA|NA
CASSSQALGGGTEAFF
TGTGCCAGCAGCTCCCAGGCCCTGGGGGGGGGCACTGAAGCTTTCTTT
>TRBJ2-1|TRBV2|NA|TRBD1
CASSGQGDNEQFF
TGTGCCAGCAGCGGACAGGGTGACAATGAGCAGTTCTTC
>TRBJ2-3|TRBV28|NA|TRBD1
CASSFRTGSSTDTQYF
TGTGCCAGCAGTTTCCGGACAGGGTCTAGCACAGATACGCAGTATTTT
>TRBJ2-7|TRBV6-1|NA|NA
CASRGLVRYEQYF
TGTGCCAGCAGGGGACTTGTACGCTACGAGCAGTACTTC
>TRBJ1-2|TRBV2|NA|NA
CASSPRQPYGYTF
TGTGCCAGCAGTCCCCGACAGCCCTATGGTTACACCTTC
>TRBJ2-5|TRBV5-1|NA|NA
CASRTDRFRGGETQYF
TGCGCCAGCAGGACTGACAGGTTTAGGGGCGGAGAGACCCAGTACTTC
>TRBJ2-5|TRBV9|NA|TRBD1
CASSPGTEETQYF
TGTGCCAGCAGCCCGGGGACAGAGGAGACCCAGTACTTC
>TRBJ2-7|TRBV13|NA|TRBD1
CASSWSGGEQYF
TGTGCCAGCAGCTGGTCAGGGGGCGAGCAGTACTTC
>TRBJ1-1|TRBV6-1|NA|NA
CASSEAGGTEAFF
TGTGCCAGCAGTGAAGCGGGGGGCACTGAAGCTTTCTTT
>TRBJ2-7|TRBV29-1|NA|NA
CSALGGGSYEQYF
TGCAGCGCACTTGGCGGAGGCTCCTACGAGCAGTACTTC
>TRBJ1-3|TRBV10-3|NA|NA
CAISDWARLTGNTIYF
TGTGCCATCAGTGACTGGGCTCGGCTTACTGGAAACACCATATATTTT
>TRBJ1-5|TRBV19|NA|TRBD1
CASSRGTVSNQPQHF
TGTGCCAGTAGTAGGGGGACAGTTAGCAATCAGCCCCAGCATTTT
>TRBJ2-7|TRBV28|NA|TRBD2
CASSFEREGRGLYF
TGTGCCAGCAGTTTCGAGCGGGAGGGCCGGGGGTTGTACTTC
>TRBJ1-6|TRBV6-5|few|TRBD1
CASATTGVSGPLHF
TGTGCCAGCGCTACCACAGGGGTTAGTGGACCCCTCCACTTT
>TRBJ1-4|TRBV30|NA|TRBD1
CAWSPGRGRFEKLFF
TGTGCCTGGAGCCCGGGCAGGGGGCGTTTTGAAAAACTGTTTTTT
>TRBJ1-5|TRBV27|NA|NA
CASNKQGIYSNQPQHF
TGTGCCAGCAACAAACAGGGAATTTATAGCAATCAGCCCCAGCATTTT
>TRBJ1-2|TRBV28|NA|NA
CASSLAGGKNYGYTF
TGTGCCAGCAGTTTGGCGGGGGGGAAAAACTATGGCTACACCTTC
>TRBJ1-2|TRBV7-2|NA|NA
CASSLALTVGGYTF
TGTGCCAGCAGCTTAGCGCTGACAGTTGGTGGCTACACCTTC
>TRBJ1-2|TRBV7-2|few|NA
CASSLDRAYGYTF
TGTGCCAGCAGCTTAGACAGGGCCTATGGCTACACCTTC
>TRBJ1-2|TRBV5-1|NA|TRBD1
CASSPGQVDYGYTF
TGCGCCAGCAGCCCGGGACAGGTCGACTATGGCTACACCTTC
>TRBJ1-5|TRBV28|NA|NA
CASSFYRVQPQHF
TGTGCCAGCAGTTTCTACAGGGTTCAGCCCCAGCATTTT
>TRBJ1-1|TRBV2|once|NA
CASRQGRESTEAFF
TGTGCCAGCAGACAGGGTAGAGAGAGCACTGAAGCTTTCTTT
>TRBJ2-3|TRBV5-1|NA|NA
CASSLGHWPSTDTQYF
TGCGCCAGCAGCTTGGGACACTGGCCTAGCACAGATACGCAGTATTTT
>TRBJ1-2|TRBV2|NA|TRBD1
CASPPGQSNYGYTF
TGTGCCAGCCCTCCGGGACAGAGTAACTATGGCTACACCTTC